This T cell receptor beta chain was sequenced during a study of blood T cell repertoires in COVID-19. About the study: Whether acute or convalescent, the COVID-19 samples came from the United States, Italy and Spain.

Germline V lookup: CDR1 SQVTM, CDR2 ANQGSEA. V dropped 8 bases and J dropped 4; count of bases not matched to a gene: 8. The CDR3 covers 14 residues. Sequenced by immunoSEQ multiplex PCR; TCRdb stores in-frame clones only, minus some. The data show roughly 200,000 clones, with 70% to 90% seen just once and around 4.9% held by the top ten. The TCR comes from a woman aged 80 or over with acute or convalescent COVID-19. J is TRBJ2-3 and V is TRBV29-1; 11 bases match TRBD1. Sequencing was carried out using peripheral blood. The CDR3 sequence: CSTGGTGGPDTQYF. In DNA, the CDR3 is TGCAGCACTGGGGGGACAGGGGGTCCAGATACGCAGTATTTT.